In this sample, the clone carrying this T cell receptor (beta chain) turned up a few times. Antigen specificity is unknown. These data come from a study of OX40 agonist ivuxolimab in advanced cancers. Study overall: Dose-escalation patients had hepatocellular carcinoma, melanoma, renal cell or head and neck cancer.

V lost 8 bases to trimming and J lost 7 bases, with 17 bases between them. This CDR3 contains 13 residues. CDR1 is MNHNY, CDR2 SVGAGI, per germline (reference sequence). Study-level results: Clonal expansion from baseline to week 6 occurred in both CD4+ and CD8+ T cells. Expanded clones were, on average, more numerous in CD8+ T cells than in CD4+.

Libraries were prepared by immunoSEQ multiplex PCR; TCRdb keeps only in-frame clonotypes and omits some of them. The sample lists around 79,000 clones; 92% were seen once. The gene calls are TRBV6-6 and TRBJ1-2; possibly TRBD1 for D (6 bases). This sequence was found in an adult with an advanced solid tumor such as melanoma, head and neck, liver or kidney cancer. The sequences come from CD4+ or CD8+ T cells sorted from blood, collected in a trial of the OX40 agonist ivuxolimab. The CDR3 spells CASLLGGGAGYTF. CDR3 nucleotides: TGTGCCAGCTTGCTAGGGGGGGGAGCTGGCTACACCTTC.